The TCR beta chain described here comes from a study of long-term antiretroviral therapy in people with HIV (dated by TCRdb to between 2021 and 2024). Regarding the study in general: The earliest samples were collected about a decade before the 2015 WHO recommendation for immediate ART, when ART was typically delayed until CD4 counts fell. This retrospective serial study examined whether starting ART and sustained HIV suppression were associated with changes in the composition and diversity of the TRB repertoire in peripheral blood. From some 28 adults with confirmed HIV infection, the cohort provided under 250 cryopreserved PBMC samples, gathered serially across a mean of approximately six years (range 1-12). Among the 30 to 35 participants with HIV, eleven were female. No cross-contamination during QIAcube processing was shown when test extractions of a monoclonal T-cell line were performed alongside fewer than 40 polyclonal samples. What the study reported, not specific to this receptor: The samples span the years 2004 to 2017, and the ART regimens used at that time may not be as effective as current regimens. HIV repertoires had narrower CDR3 length ranges than controls, and the network structure suggested an antigen-experienced repertoire that shifted only slightly toward naive after ART. Because pre-ART samples had limited cell numbers, unsorted PBMC were profiled rather than sorted CD4+ and CD8+ T cells. No data were available on ART adherence, viral resistance or therapy changes, limiting inferences about post-ART repertoire changes. Starting ART was linked to a significant rise in TRB diversity, yet even after long-term ART the diversity remained significantly lower than in transplant donor controls. Owing to limited PBMC availability, only the TCR beta chain was sequenced, without alpha chain pairing. At every time point, the repertoire was dominated by expanded TRB clones first identified before ART initiation, although this dominance fluctuated and, in many PLHIV, declined after ART.

CDR1 MNHEY and CDR2 SVGAGI were looked up in the germline V gene. The CDR3 sequence holds 14 residues, the cysteine and phenylalanine included. Of the read, only the CDR3 DNA is kept; its 42 bases are in frame from base 1. V loses 2 bases at its end and J loses 3 bases; junction bases beyond the gene matches: 3. On this clone itself: Its antigen target is currently unknown. One base away there is no much larger clone; base qualities are not given.

Participants were included only if at least one PBMC sample before ART initiation and at least two post-ART samples were available. Treatment was received in the United States of America by all participants with HIV. Cryopreserved samples of about 1-10 million PBMC were thawed and washed before DNA extraction. At the time of the earliest PBMC sample for each participant with HIV, ages ranged from roughly 23 to 60 years. PBMC samples from each participant spanned 1-4 timepoints before ART initiation and 2-8 timepoints after ART initiation, with a median of 7 samples. Serial HIV viral load, CD4+ T-cell count, ART history and demographic data were obtained for every participant. Genomic DNA was extracted from unsorted PBMC with a Qiagen kit on a QIAcube, with processing performed in batches of 12 samples. Sequencing of the TRB variable region was done with the immunoSEQ hsTCRB v3.0 assay at survey level resolution. The targeted TRB sequencing depth was roughly 40,000-55,000 T-cell genomes per sample. An Illumina MiSeq with a v3 150-cycle kit was used to sequence the pooled TRB libraries. As for how the authors treated the data: Analysis of repertoires was carried out in R inside a reproducible Nextflow workflow spanning QC, data transformation and analysis. Custom analyses were implemented in LymphoSeq2, an R package for AIRR-Seq data exploration. A handful of samples that produced fewer than 5000 total TRB sequences were removed, so approximately 190 HIV repertoires were analyzed. Among the 180 to 200 HIV repertoires that were kept, under 60 were collected before ART initiation and roughly 130 were collected after ART initiation. Repertoires were downsampled to 5000 TRB nucleotide sequences, and summary statistics were averaged over 100 downsampling iterations. The analysis kept only TRB sequences whose CDR3 regions were at least seven amino acids long. Diversity was assessed using a clonality score derived from Shannon entropy and using the Gini coefficient. Repertoire networks linked the top 5000 CDR3 amino acid sequences whenever two sequences differed by an edit distance of one. GLIPH2 predicted antigen specificity groups and MHC restriction for TRB CDR3 amino acid sequences. To flag known associations with CMV, EBV, HIV or tissue antigens, CDR3 amino acid sequences were compared against VDJdb and McPAS-TCR. Pre-ART, post-ART and control groups were compared with Wilcoxon signed-rank tests and Holm-Bonferroni correction. What TCRdb holds here is the immuneACCESS table cut down to in-frame rearrangements. Part of the clones is not present; checked against another copy, under half of the missing clones reflect an unresolved V gene, and the others are unexplained. V, J and clone size derive from that table, while D and trimming were established from the DNA sequence. The sample records approximately 17,000 clones, around 80% of which are singletons. The leading ten clones occupy 18% of the sample.

The sequence was obtained from a woman younger than 35 with HIV. The sequences come from unsorted PBMCs, collected 0.6 years after starting antiretroviral therapy. The rearranged segments are TRBV6-5 and TRBJ1-1; 7 bases in the middle match TRBD1. The DNA sequence reads TGTGCCAGCAGTTACGACGACAGGGACACTGAAGCTTTCTTT. The encoded protein is CASSYDDRDTEAFF.